This T cell receptor beta chain was profiled in a study of identical twins. Losses at the gene ends were 4 bases for V and 6 bases for J; bases not matched to a gene: 6. The CDR3 totals 15 residues. Germline V CDR1 and CDR2: MNHNY, SVGAGI (reference sequence). For this clonotype: Antigen specificity is unknown.

Study-wide findings and caveats: Cord blood beta clonotypes present at high abundance carried fewer insertions; no such pattern appeared in memory repertoires. Invariant cells of the MAIT and iNKT types might have partly distorted the zero-insertion analyses. Models underestimated how often monozygotic twins shared out-of-frame TCR alpha.

TCRdb independently ran MiXCR on the 5' RACE reads; one entry per CDR3 protein. The repertoire holds 1.5 million to 2 million distinct CDR3 sequences, around 33% seen once, with about 0.27% in the top ten. Every donor was a healthy Caucasian. Sequenced sample: cord blood. The source of this sequence is a newborn girl in good health. The chain couples TRBV6-6 to TRBJ2-2, with 9 bases aligning to TRBD1. Written as DNA, the CDR3 is TGTGCCAGCAGTTCTGTGGACAGGGGACCCGGGGAGCTGTTTTTT. This codes for CASSSVDRGPGELFF.